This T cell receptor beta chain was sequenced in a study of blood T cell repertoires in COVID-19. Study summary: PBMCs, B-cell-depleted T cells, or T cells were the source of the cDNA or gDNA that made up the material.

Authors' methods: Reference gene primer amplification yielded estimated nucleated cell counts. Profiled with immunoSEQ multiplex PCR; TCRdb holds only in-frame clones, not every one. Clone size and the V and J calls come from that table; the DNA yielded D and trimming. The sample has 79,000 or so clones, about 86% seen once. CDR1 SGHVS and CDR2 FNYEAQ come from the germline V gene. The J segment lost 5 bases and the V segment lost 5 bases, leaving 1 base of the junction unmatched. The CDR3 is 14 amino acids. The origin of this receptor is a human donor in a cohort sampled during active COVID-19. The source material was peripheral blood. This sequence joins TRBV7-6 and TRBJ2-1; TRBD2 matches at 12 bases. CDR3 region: CASSPSGGDNEQFF. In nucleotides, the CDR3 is TGTGCCAGCAGCCCTAGCGGGGGGGACAATGAGCAGTTCTTC. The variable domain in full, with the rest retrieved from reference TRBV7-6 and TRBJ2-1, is GAGVSQSPRYKVTKRGQDVALRCDPISGHVSLYWYRQALGQGPEFLTYFNYEAQQDKSGLPNDRFSAERPEGSISTLTIQRTEQRDSAMYRCASSPSGGDNEQFFGPGTRLTVL.